Below, 8 T cell receptor beta chains from the same sample are listed, as sequenced in a study of identical twins. TCRdb independently ran MiXCR on the 5' RACE reads; one entry per CDR3 protein. The data hold just over 500,000 distinct CDR3 sequences, with 22% observed a single time. These data were likewise used in another study, on T cells expressing NK-cell markers.

The source material was CD4+ T cells sorted from blood. The receptors derive from a woman between 18 and 30 years old in good health.

CDR3 protein: CASSPTGREDDEQYF. Written as DNA, the CDR3 is TGTGCCAGCAGCCCCACCGGGCGGGAGGACGACGAGCAGTACTTC. J is TRBJ2-7 and V is TRBV7-2, with TRBD2 matching 8 bases. The germline CDR1 and CDR2 sequences are SGHTA and FQGNSA. Trimming at V came to 5 bases and at J to 5 bases, leaving 11 bases not matched to a gene. This CDR3 spans 15 amino acids. The full variable domain, in which reference TRBV7-2 and TRBJ2-7 provide the parts outside the CDR3, is GAGVSQSPSNKVTEKGKDVELRCDPISGHTALYWYRQSLGQGLEFLIYFQGNSAPDKSGLPSDRFSAERTGGSVSTLTIQRTQQEDSAVYLCASSPTGREDDEQYFGPGTRLTVT.

This clonotype has a count of ten or more. The rearrangement links TRBV6-1 to TRBJ2-1, with 11 bases identical to TRBD2. CDR3 length: 16 residues. J gave up 2 bases and V 6 bases, and 6 bases lay outside the gene matches. From germline, CDR1 is MNHNS and CDR2 SASEGT. CDR3 coding DNA: TGTGCCAGCAGCCCTAGCGGGGGGCCCACCTACAATGAGCAGTTCTTC. Protein: CASSPSGGPTYNEQFF.

The chain is built from TRBV12-3 or TRBV12-4 and TRBJ1-1; a weak D match, TRBD1 (5 bases). The V and J ends lost 6 bases and 7 bases respectively, with 9 bases between them. The length of the CDR3 is 11 residues. The CDR3 here is CASSLTVEAFF. In nucleotides, the CDR3 is TGTGCCAGCAGCCTGACAGTTGAAGCTTTCTTT.

The V gene is TRBV6-1, the J gene TRBJ1-1; D unresolved. The CDR3 length is 13 residues. The V and J ends lost 2 bases and 2 bases respectively, with 6 bases between them. CDR1 is MNHNS and CDR2 is SASEGT in the germline V gene. Here the CDR3 DNA reads TGTGCCAGCAGTGAAATTCCCAACACTGAAGCTTTCTTT. Encoded protein: CASSEIPNTEAFF.

This clonotype was seen a few times. J is TRBJ2-2 and V is TRBV3-1; no definite D call. With 4 bases removed from V and 3 bases from J, the gap between germline ends came to 6 bases. This CDR3 comprises 13 residues. Germline CDR1 reads LGHDT; CDR2 reads YNNKEL (reference sequence). CDR3: CASSPVDTGELFF. The CDR3 DNA reads as TGTGCCAGCAGCCCAGTTGACACCGGGGAGCTGTTTTTT.

The chain is built from TRBV20-1 and TRBJ2-5; D is ambiguous. With 3 bases removed from V and 6 bases from J, the gap between germline ends came to 17 bases. Germline V lookup: CDR1 DFQATT, CDR2 SNEGSKA (reference sequence). The CDR3 totals 14 residues. The CDR3 here is CSASRLLPVKTQYF. CDR3 coding DNA: TGCAGTGCTAGTAGACTCTTACCCGTTAAGACCCAGTACTTC.

This clonotype was found once. The CDR3: CASSSQTVRAGYTF. The DNA of the CDR3 is TGTGCCAGCAGCTCCCAGACAGTTCGGGCTGGCTACACCTTC. The V gene is TRBV7-2, the J gene TRBJ1-2; D is possibly TRBD1 (5 bases). CDR1 and CDR2 from the germline V gene are SGHTA and FQGNSA. The CDR3 runs to 14 residues. The V and J ends lost 4 bases and 7 bases respectively, with 16 bases between them. The variable domain in full, with the rest retrieved from reference TRBV7-2 and TRBJ1-2, is GAGVSQSPSNKVTEKGKDVELRCDPISGHTALYWYRQSLGQGLEFLIYFQGNSAPDKSGLPSDRFSAERTGGSVSTLTIQRTQQEDSAVYLCASSSQTVRAGYTFGSGTRLTVV.

This rearrangement joins TRBV7-2 to TRBJ2-5; unclear D gene. Between the trimmed V and J ends, which lost 1 base and 5 bases, there was a span of 14 bases. The V gene's germline CDR1 is SGHTA and CDR2 FQGNSA. The CDR3 is 15 residues long. CDR3 bases: TGTGCCAGCAGCTTAGAGAGGACCCTGCCGGAGACCCAGTACTTC. It codes for CASSLERTLPETQYF.